These 28 T cell receptor beta chains share one sample of origin, sequenced in a study of glioma-infiltrating T cells after dendritic cell vaccination. The data were produced by immunoSEQ multiplex PCR, yet TCRdb's version contains in-frame clones alone and is incomplete. The sample lists 90,000 to 95,000 clones; 75% to 85% were seen once. Noted time point: after dendritic cell vaccination, including at tumor progression/relapse. Source: blood, taken after dendritic cell vaccination. The receptors derive from a human donor with glioblastoma.

The chain combines TRBV4-1 with TRBJ1-1, with D perhaps matching TRBD1 (5 bases). From germline, CDR1 is MGHRA and CDR2 YSYEKL. The CDR3 contains 17 residues. V gave up 0 bases and J gave up 6 bases, with 20 bases separating them. The CDR3 reads CASSQDPGGKQRAEAFF. CDR3 nucleotides: TGCGCCAGCAGCCAAGATCCCGGGGGGAAACAGAGGGCTGAAGCTTTCTTT.

The chain combines TRBV18 with TRBJ2-3; D unresolved. The germline CDR1 and CDR2 sequences are KGHSH and LQKENI. The CDR3 loop spans 15 amino acids. V lost 1 base and J 1 base, leaving 9 bases between the germline ends. CDR3 bases: TGTGCCAGCTCACCACAACGGTATCGCACAGATACGCAGTATTTT. As protein: CASSPQRYRTDTQYF.

The chain recombines TRBV5-4 with TRBJ1-1, with D maybe TRBD1 (5 bases). V lost 4 bases and J lost 1, with 17 bases in between. The CDR3 sequence is 16 residues long. Germline CDR1 reads SGHNT; CDR2 reads YYREEE (reference sequence). As DNA, the CDR3 is TGTGCCAGCAGCCAGCTTCCTCAGGGCGGGAACACTGAAGCTTTCTTT. Its translation is CASSQLPQGGNTEAFF.

This sequence joins TRBV5-4 and TRBJ2-1; the D gene is possibly TRBD2 (6 bases). Germline CDR1 reads SGHNT; CDR2 reads YYREEE (reference sequence). The CDR3 length is 14 residues. Trimming shortened V by 4 bases and J by 6 bases, and 14 bases separated the two germline ends. The chain's CDR3 is CASSKTSFANEQFF. CDR3 nucleotide sequence: TGTGCCAGCAGCAAAACTAGCTTCGCCAATGAGCAGTTCTTC. The variable domain in full, completed from reference TRBV5-4 and TRBJ2-1, reads ETGVTQSPTHLIKTRGQQVTLRCSSQSGHNTVSWYQQALGQGPQFIFQYYREEENGRGNFPPRFSGLQFPNYSSELNVNALELDDSALYLCASSKTSFANEQFFGPGTRLTVL.

The chain combines TRBV5-1 with TRBJ1-2; perhaps TRBD1 as D (5 bases). The V gene lost 3 bases and the J gene lost 7 bases, with 13 bases spanning the gap. This CDR3 is built from 13 residues. Germline V gene lookup returns CDR1 SGHRS and CDR2 YFSETQ. The CDR3 protein is CASSSDGRGGYTF. The CDR3 DNA reads TGCGCCAGCAGCTCGGATGGGAGGGGTGGCTACACCTTC.

J is TRBJ2-7 and V is TRBV29-1; D is unclear. The V end lost 2 bases, the J end lost 0 bases, and 26 bases lay between the germline ends. The CDR3 totals 19 residues. Germline CDR1 SQVTM, CDR2 ANQGSEA. CDR3 sequence reads: CSVELSVNLSSGNSYEQYV. CDR3 DNA sequence: TGCAGCGTTGAATTAAGCGTTAATTTGTCCTCCGGAAACTCCTACGAGCAGTACGTC.

The rearrangement uses TRBV29-1 and TRBJ2-2; 7 bases agree with TRBD1. The CDR3 consists of 14 residues. Germline lookup yields CDR1 SQVTM and CDR2 ANQGSEA. The J segment lost 0 bases and the V segment lost 5 bases, leaving 3 bases of the junction unmatched. The CDR3 nucleotides are TGCAGCGTTTTAGGGGGCGCGAACACCGGGGAGCTGTTTTTT. Its translation: CSVLGGANTGELFF.

The chain carries TRBV7-3 and TRBJ2-2; possibly TRBD2 for D (5 bases). Germline-derived CDR1 and CDR2 are SGHTA and FQGTGA. There are 15 residues in the CDR3. Trimming took 3 bases from V and 2 from J, leaving 10 bases between them. The chain's CDR3 is CASSFPADNTGELFF. As DNA, the CDR3 is TGTGCCAGCAGCTTCCCAGCGGATAACACCGGGGAGCTGTTTTTT.

Only a few counts were recorded for this clone. The chain employs TRBV5-1 and TRBJ2-7; TRBD2 aligns across 13 bases. The junction had 12 bases not matched to a gene; V was cut back by 0 bases and J by 0 bases. The CDR3 totals 20 residues. Germline V gene sequence: CDR1 SGHRS, CDR2 YFSETQ. Here the CDR3 DNA reads TGCGCCAGCAGCTTGGTCGCCCCGGGACTAGCGGGGACCCCCTCCTACGAGCAGTACTTC. Translating gives CASSLVAPGLAGTPSYEQYF.

This rearrangement joins TRBV7-3 to TRBJ1-1; no firm D call. In germline, CDR1 is SGHTA, CDR2 FQGTGA. With 5 bases removed from V and 4 bases from J, the gap between germline ends came to 14 bases. The CDR3 runs to 14 residues. CDR3 sequence reads: CASSPRRGITEAFF. In DNA form, the CDR3 reads TGTGCCAGCAGCCCCCGGAGAGGGATCACTGAAGCTTTCTTT. The full variable domain, in which reference TRBV7-3 and TRBJ1-1 provide the parts outside the CDR3, is GAGVSQTPSNKVTEKGKYVELRCDPISGHTALYWYRQSLGQGPEFLIYFQGTGAADDSGLPNDRFFAVRPEGSVSTLKIQRTERGDSAVYLCASSPRRGITEAFFGQGTRLTVV.

J is TRBJ1-1 and V is TRBV7-2; D gene uncertain. Germline values: CDR1 SGHTA, CDR2 FQGNSA. This CDR3 region has 12 residues. Deletions cut 2 bases from V and 5 bases from J, with 6 bases between. CDR3 sequence: CASSLFPTEAFF. DNA for the CDR3: TGTGCCAGCAGCTTATTTCCGACTGAAGCTTTCTTT.

The chain combines TRBV7-9 with TRBJ1-3, with no clear D. Germline loops: CDR1 SEHNR, CDR2 FQNEAQ (reference sequence). This CDR3 spans 12 amino acids. Trimming pared 7 bases from V and 4 bases from J, leaving 8 bases between. The chain's CDR3 is CASITEGNTIYF. The CDR3 DNA reads TGTGCCAGCATTACAGAGGGAAACACCATATATTTT.

The rearrangement uses TRBV19 and TRBJ1-2, with D perhaps matching TRBD1 (5 bases). This CDR3 has 15 residues. Trimming cost V 1 base and J 2 bases, with 11 bases left between them. Germline values: CDR1 LNHDA, CDR2 SQIVND (reference sequence). DNA for the CDR3: TGTGCCAGTAGTATAGGCGACCGGGGGAACTATGGCTACACCTTC. It codes for CASSIGDRGNYGYTF.

This CDR3 is CASSSWEGPGELFF. The CDR3 coding sequence is TGTGCCAGCAGCTCATGGGAGGGCCCCGGGGAGCTGTTTTTT. The chain links TRBV7-3 to TRBJ2-2; TRBD2 matches at 7 bases. V was clipped by 4 bases and J by 6 bases; unmatched bases: 5. CDR3 length equals 14 residues. Germline V lookup: CDR1 SGHTA, CDR2 FQGTGA.

The rearrangement uses TRBV7-9 and TRBJ1-1; D ambiguous. With 5 bases removed from V and 0 bases from J, the gap between germline ends came to 7 bases. CDR1 is SEHNR and CDR2 is FQNEAQ in the germline V gene (reference sequence). CDR3 length: 13 amino acids. CDR3 protein: CASSMAVNTEAFF. CDR3 sequence (DNA): TGTGCCAGCAGCATGGCAGTGAACACTGAAGCTTTCTTT.

The rearrangement joins TRBV7-3 to TRBJ1-1; tentative D call: TRBD1 (6 bases). The CDR3 totals 15 residues. Germline V gene lookup returns CDR1 SGHTA and CDR2 FQGTGA. The V end lost 5 bases, the J end lost 3 bases, and 16 bases lay between the germline ends. In DNA, the CDR3 is TGTGCCAGCAGCCGAGGTGGAGGGGGGGACACTGAAGCTTTCTTT. This codes for CASSRGGGGDTEAFF.

V and J are TRBV9 and TRBJ1-3; D not certain. The CDR3 contains 15 residues. V lost 1 base and J lost 0, with 8 bases in between. Germline V gives CDR1 SGDLS, CDR2 YYNGEE. CDR3 amino acids: CASSVRESSGNTIYF. In DNA, the CDR3 is TGTGCCAGCAGCGTAAGGGAGAGCTCTGGAAACACCATATATTTT. Full variable domain (outside the CDR3, taken from reference TRBV9 and TRBJ1-3): DSGVTQTPKHLITATGQRVTLRCSPRSGDLSVYWYQQSLDQGLQFLIQYYNGEERAKGNILERFSAQQFPDLHSELNLSSLELGDSALYFCASSVRESSGNTIYFGEGSWLTVV.

The chain uses TRBV2 and TRBJ1-6, with 7 bases that match TRBD1. Trimming removed 4 bases from V and 9 bases from J; junction bases left unmatched: 6. CDR3 size: 14 residues. Germline CDR1 and CDR2: SNHLY and FYNNEI. The CDR3 DNA follows: TGTGCCAGCAGTGTCCGGACAGGCGGTTCACCCCTCCACTTT. It codes for CASSVRTGGSPLHF.

This rearrangement joins TRBV4-1 to TRBJ2-1, with D possibly being TRBD2 (5 bases). Trimming cost V 0 bases and J 0 bases, with 12 bases left between them. Germline V gene lookup returns CDR1 MGHRA and CDR2 YSYEKL. The CDR3 has 17 amino acids. The CDR3 protein is CASSQEADAGSYNEQFF. CDR3 sequence (DNA): TGCGCCAGCAGCCAAGAGGCGGACGCGGGCTCCTACAATGAGCAGTTCTTC.

This clone appeared a single time. V usage is TRBV5-1 and J usage is TRBJ2-3, with D possibly TRBD2 on 6 matching bases. This CDR3 spans 16 amino acids. The V gene's germline CDR1 is SGHRS and CDR2 YFSETQ. The V end lost 5 bases, the J end lost 3 bases, and 19 bases lay between the germline ends. CDR3 sequence (DNA): TGCGCCAGCAGGGAGGCCGGAGGGAGGAGGACAGATACGCAGTATTTT. It is translated as CASREAGGRRTDTQYF.

This chain links TRBV5-5 with TRBJ2-7, with D possibly matching TRBD1 (6 bases). The CDR3 length is 14 residues. Trimming took off 0 bases at V and 6 bases at J, with 13 bases between the two ends. Germline CDR1 reads SGHKS; CDR2 reads YYEKEE (reference sequence). The CDR3 bases are TGTGCCAGCAGCTTGGCAGGGGCGGTTGGCGAGCAGTACGTC. It codes for CASSLAGAVGEQYV.

J is TRBJ1-4 and V is TRBV25-1; D is perhaps TRBD1 (5 bases). The CDR3 has 15 amino acids. V lost 2 bases to trimming and J lost 2 bases, with 9 bases between them. Germline V gene data show CDR1 as MGHDK and CDR2 as SYGVNS. CDR3 coding DNA: TGTGCCAGCAGTGAACTTGGGGCCACTAATGAAAAACTGTTTTTT. Its protein is CASSELGATNEKLFF.

V usage is TRBV11-3 and J usage is TRBJ2-7, with D tentatively TRBD1 (6 bases). V dropped 3 bases and J dropped 3 bases, with 15 bases sitting between them. Germline V gene sequence: CDR1 SGHNT, CDR2 YENEEA. The CDR3 consists of 15 residues. This CDR3 is CASSFSGDPIYEQYF. For the CDR3, the DNA is TGTGCCAGCAGCTTTTCAGGGGACCCCATCTACGAGCAGTACTTC.

The rearrangement links TRBV4-1 to TRBJ2-1, with unresolved D. The CDR3 extends over 16 amino acids. The ends were cut back, 1 base at V and 3 bases at J, with 13 bases in the middle. Looked up from germline, CDR1 is MGHRA and CDR2 is YSYEKL. Here the CDR3 DNA reads TGCGCCAGCAGCCAAGGGGTACATCTAGACTACAATGAGCAGTTCTTC. Protein sequence: CASSQGVHLDYNEQFF.

The chain couples TRBV6-1 to TRBJ1-5; D perhaps matches TRBD1 (5 bases). Trimming took off 2 bases at V and 5 bases at J, with 13 bases between the two ends. Per the germline V gene, CDR1 is MNHNS and CDR2 is SASEGT. CDR3 size: 15 residues. CDR3 loop: CASSEPGLLDQPQHF. DNA for the CDR3: TGTGCCAGCAGTGAACCGGGACTCCTCGATCAGCCCCAGCATTTT.

V and J are TRBV7-3 and TRBJ2-3; 7 nucleotides align to TRBD1. V lost 8 bases, J lost 4 bases, and 9 bases stayed unmatched. Germline CDR1 reads SGHTA; CDR2 reads FQGTGA. This CDR3 is 14 amino acids long. CDR3 amino acids: CASATGRYADTQYF. As DNA, the CDR3 is TGTGCCAGCGCGACAGGGCGGTACGCAGATACGCAGTATTTT.

This clone has only a few counts. The chain joins TRBV6-5 to TRBJ2-7, with a weak D call TRBD2 (6 bases). The CDR3 contains 13 residues. CDR1 is MNHEY and CDR2 is SVGAGI in the germline V gene. The V gene lost 6 bases and the J gene lost 6 bases, with 15 bases spanning the gap. As DNA, the CDR3 is TGTGCCAGCAGCTCCCCGTGGCGGGGCGAGCAGTACGTC. This translates into CASSSPWRGEQYV.

This rearrangement joins TRBV10-3 to TRBJ1-5; TRBD1 agrees at 8 bases. CDR1 is ENHRY, CDR2 SYGVKD, per germline. The CDR3 has 15 residues. Trimming took 3 bases from V and 2 from J; bases not matched to a gene: 3. Written as DNA, the CDR3 is TGTGCCATCAGTGAAGAGACAGGGGGCAATCAGCCCCAGCATTTT. Translating it yields CAISEETGGNQPQHF.